The TCR beta chain under discussion was sequenced for a study of blood T cells in healthy people across ages. The CDR3 consists of 11 residues. Per germline, CDR1 SQVTM and CDR2 ANQGSEA. Study-level results: Naive CD4+ cell counts and diversity both ran higher in long-lived than in aged donors.

The use of a sample-barcoded 5' primer and a J-beta primer mix characterized a second PCR of about 7 to 12 cycles. A single record per CDR3 protein comes from TCRdb applying MiXCR to the 5' RACE reads. Of fewer than 750,000 distinct CDR3 sequences in the sample, around 48% were seen once. As for this clonotype: Its cognate antigen is unknown.

This sequence was found in an elderly man in good health. The genes are TRBV29-1 and TRBJ1-2, with 7 bases matching TRBD1. Sequenced: blood. In DNA, the CDR3 is TGCCTCGGGACAGACAACTATGGCTACACCTTC. It specifies CLGTDNYGYTF.